Below, 30 T cell receptor beta chains from the same sample are listed, as sequenced in a study of shared clonotypes between healthy human individuals. The naive CD8 population came from CD45RO-negative cells selected for CCR7, without terminally differentiated effector memory CD45RA+ cells. Sequencing was performed with immunoSEQ multiplex PCR; in TCRdb, only in-frame clones are kept and a portion is missing. This table holds about 2.1 million clones, approximately 94% found once. Sequenced input: naive CD8+ T cells from PBMCs. These TCRs come from a man aged 18 to 30 in good health. Some clones in this sample may be carry-over from other donors' samples.

The J gene is TRBJ2-7, the V gene TRBV7-9; 7 bases line up with TRBD1. The V gene's germline CDR1 is SEHNR and CDR2 FQNEAQ (reference sequence). CDR3 length: 14 residues. V lost 5 bases, J lost 5 bases, and 9 bases stayed unmatched. CDR3 DNA sequence: TGTGCCAGCAGCGTGACAGGGTATGGTGACGAGCAGTACTTC. Translating it yields CASSVTGYGDEQYF.

The V gene is TRBV28, the J gene TRBJ2-7, with D hard to call. CDR1 MDHEN and CDR2 SYDVKM come from the germline V gene. The V end was cut by 7 bases, the J end by 2 bases, with 6 bases between. The CDR3 contains 11 residues. The CDR3 DNA reads TGTGCCAGCACCTGGGCCTACGAGCAGTACTTC. Its translation is CASTWAYEQYF.

The chain uses TRBV6-5 and TRBJ2-7; 9 nucleotides align to TRBD1. Germline-derived CDR1 and CDR2 are MNHEY and SVGAGI. The CDR3 covers 15 residues. The V and J ends lost 6 bases and 0 bases, in that order; junction bases with no gene match: 6. The CDR3: CASRKTGGLSYEQYF. Written as DNA, the CDR3 is TGTGCCAGCAGGAAAACAGGGGGCCTCTCCTACGAGCAGTACTTC.

The chain uses TRBV29-1 and TRBJ2-4; D remains ambiguous. V dropped 5 bases and J dropped 4 bases, with 12 bases sitting between them. Germline CDR1 SQVTM, CDR2 ANQGSEA. The CDR3 consists of 13 residues. As DNA, the CDR3 is TGCAGCGTTAAGACGGTGGGGAAAAACATTCAGTACTTC. Its protein is CSVKTVGKNIQYF.

This clone was counted a single time. The chain links TRBV29-1 to TRBJ2-7, with 8 bases that match TRBD1. Germline V gene data show CDR1 as SQVTM and CDR2 as ANQGSEA. The V and J ends lost 3 bases and 0 bases, in that order; junction bases with no gene match: 10. The CDR3 extends over 16 amino acids. The CDR3 sequence: CSVEGGTGISSYEQYF. CDR3 nucleotides: TGCAGCGTTGAGGGCGGGACAGGAATAAGCTCCTACGAGCAGTACTTC.

This clone has a single count. The V gene is TRBV15, the J gene TRBJ2-1; TRBD2 aligns across 12 bases. From germline, CDR1 is LNHNV and CDR2 YYDKDF (reference sequence). Trimming took 0 bases from V and 5 from J; bases not matched to a gene: 5. CDR3 length equals 17 residues. CDR3 sequence (DNA): TGTGCCACCAGCAGAGACCAACTAGCGGGAGGACACAATGAGCAGTTCTTC. Translation gives CATSRDQLAGGHNEQFF. The full variable domain, rest sourced from reference TRBV15 and TRBJ2-1, is DAMVIQNPRYQVTQFGKPVTLSCSQTLNHNVMYWYQQKSSQAPKLLFHYYDKDFNNEADTPDNFQSRRPNTSFCFLDIRSPGLGDTAMYLCATSRDQLAGGHNEQFFGPGTRLTVL.

This sequence joins TRBV5-1 and TRBJ1-4; D ambiguous. The CDR3 contains 13 residues. The V gene lost 3 bases and the J gene lost 3 bases, with 6 bases spanning the gap. Germline V gene lookup returns CDR1 SGHRS and CDR2 YFSETQ. CDR3 in amino acids: CASSSQPNEKLFF. The CDR3 nucleotides are TGCGCCAGCAGCTCTCAGCCTAATGAAAAACTGTTTTTT.

This rearrangement joins TRBV7-7 to TRBJ2-1; TRBD2 aligns across 8 bases. Germline-derived CDR1 and CDR2 are SSHAT and FNYEAQ (reference sequence). J gave up 6 bases and V 0 bases, and 1 base lay outside the gene matches. The CDR3 extends over 14 amino acids. As DNA, the CDR3 is TGTGCCAGCAGCTTAGCTAGCGGGACCAATGAGCAGTTCTTC. Its translation is CASSLASGTNEQFF.

The chain recombines TRBV2 with TRBJ1-2; D is unresolved. The CDR3 sequence is 16 residues long. Trimming stripped 2 bases from V and 0 bases from J, with 13 bases between. Germline V lookup: CDR1 SNHLY, CDR2 FYNNEI. The CDR3 is CASSEMRGRANYGYTF. The CDR3 nucleotides read TGTGCCAGCAGTGAAATGCGAGGGAGAGCTAACTATGGCTACACCTTC.

This sequence joins TRBV7-3 and TRBJ2-3, with 7 bases that match TRBD2. Germline values: CDR1 SGHTA, CDR2 FQGTGA. J lost 0 bases, V lost 4 bases, and 7 bases had no gene match. This CDR3 is 16 amino acids long. CDR3 coding DNA: TGTGCCAGCAGCTCCACTGCGGGGGATAGCACAGATACGCAGTATTTT. Translated, it gives CASSSTAGDSTDTQYF. Full variable domain (missing parts from reference TRBV7-3 and TRBJ2-3): GAGVSQTPSNKVTEKGKYVELRCDPISGHTALYWYRQSLGQGPEFLIYFQGTGAADDSGLPNDRFFAVRPEGSVSTLKIQRTERGDSAVYLCASSSTAGDSTDTQYFGPGTRLTVL.

The V call is TRBV19, the J call TRBJ2-3, with TRBD2 identical over 13 bases. Germline V CDR1 and CDR2: LNHDA, SQIVND (reference sequence). The CDR3 is made up of 15 amino acids. V lost 10 bases to trimming and J lost 5 bases; unmatched junction nucleotides: 9. CDR3: CATTLAGGRGDTQYF. The CDR3 nucleotides read TGTGCCACCACACTAGCGGGAGGGCGAGGAGATACGCAGTATTTT.

This chain links TRBV28 with TRBJ2-5, with 9 positions matching TRBD1. The CDR3 runs to 13 residues. Germline values: CDR1 MDHEN, CDR2 SYDVKM. V shed 6 bases, J shed 11 bases, and the junction held 10 bases outside the gene matches. CDR3 DNA: TGTGCCAGCAGGTTCGACAGGGGGTATGAGCAGTACTTC. Its translation: CASRFDRGYEQYF.

The chain is built from TRBV10-3 and TRBJ1-1, with TRBD1 identical over 8 bases. The CDR3 is 14 residues long. Germline trimming cut 3 bases from V and 1 base from J; bases unmatched to any gene: 1. Germline V gives CDR1 ENHRY, CDR2 SYGVKD. The CDR3 nucleotides read TGTGCCATCAGTGACGGACAGGGGAACACTGAAGCTTTCTTT. Its translation: CAISDGQGNTEAFF.

J is TRBJ2-1 and V is TRBV13; the D call may be TRBD1 or TRBD2 (6 bases each). CDR1 is PRHDT, CDR2 FYEKMQ, per germline (reference sequence). The length of the CDR3 is 15 residues. Between the trimmed V and J ends, which lost 5 bases and 4 bases, there was a span of 15 bases. CDR3 loop: CASSARGQGYNEQFF. DNA for the CDR3: TGTGCCAGCAGCGCCCGGGGGCAGGGTTACAATGAGCAGTTCTTC.

This clone appeared once. The V call is TRBV18, the J call TRBJ1-5; D perhaps matches TRBD1 (5 bases). Germline CDR1 reads KGHSH; CDR2 reads LQKENI. The V end was cut by 5 bases, the J end by 2 bases, with 7 bases between. The CDR3 length is 13 residues. CDR3 region: CASSGGGNQPQHF. In nucleotides, the CDR3 is TGTGCCAGCTCAGGGGGTGGCAATCAGCCCCAGCATTTT.

The genes are TRBV4-2 and TRBJ2-1, with 9 bases matching TRBD2. This CDR3 is 15 amino acids long. The germline V gene has CDR1 LGHNA and CDR2 YNFKEQ. Unmatched junction bases numbered 2, after V lost 2 bases and J lost 3 bases. The CDR3 protein is CASSQRTSDYNEQFF. For the CDR3, the DNA is TGTGCCAGCAGCCAAAGGACTAGCGACTACAATGAGCAGTTCTTC.

The chain carries TRBV9 and TRBJ2-1; TRBD1 agrees at 10 bases. The CDR3 covers 17 residues. Germline V gene data show CDR1 as SGDLS and CDR2 as YYNGEE. J gave up 4 bases and V 4 bases, and 11 bases lay outside the gene matches. The CDR3 is CASSPAGWGQGYNEQFF. CDR3 nucleotides: TGTGCCAGCAGCCCGGCGGGGTGGGGACAGGGGTACAATGAGCAGTTCTTC.

This chain connects TRBV7-3 to TRBJ2-1; tentatively, D is TRBD1 or TRBD2 (5 bases each). CDR3 size: 14 residues. V gave up 4 bases and J gave up 6 bases, with 13 bases separating them. Per germline, CDR1 SGHTA and CDR2 FQGTGA. The CDR3 sequence is CASSWGSPGNEQFF. Written as DNA, the CDR3 is TGTGCCAGCAGCTGGGGGTCCCCCGGCAATGAGCAGTTCTTC.

The rearrangement joins TRBV19 to TRBJ2-2, with 10 bases identical to TRBD2. This CDR3 spans 17 amino acids. The junction had 7 bases not matched to a gene; V was cut back by 0 bases and J by 6 bases. The germline gives CDR1 LNHDA, CDR2 SQIVND (reference sequence). The CDR3 nucleotides read TGTGCCAGTAGTATAGATATCGGGCTAGCGGGAGCCGGGGAGCTGTTTTTT. This codes for CASSIDIGLAGAGELFF. The full variable domain, in which reference TRBV19 and TRBJ2-2 provide the parts outside the CDR3, is DGGITQSPKYLFRKEGQNVTLSCEQNLNHDAMYWYRQDPGQGLRLIYYSQIVNDFQKGDIAEGYSVSREKKESFPLTVTSAQKNPTAFYLCASSIDIGLAGAGELFFGEGSRLTVL.

The chain employs TRBV28 and TRBJ1-2; D is uncertain. V lost 8 bases to trimming and J lost 8 bases, with 12 bases between them. The CDR3 has 11 amino acids. CDR1 is MDHEN, CDR2 SYDVKM, per germline. This CDR3 reads CASLKSQGYTF. Written as DNA, the CDR3 is TGTGCCAGCCTAAAAAGCCAAGGCTACACCTTC.

Turning to this clone: This sample includes further DNA sequences coding for the same CDR3. V gene TRBV6-5 combines with J gene TRBJ1-1; a weak D match, TRBD1 (5 bases). V was shortened by 0 bases and J by 0 bases, with 11 bases between the two germline ends. This CDR3 region has 16 residues. From germline, CDR1 is MNHEY and CDR2 SVGAGI. The CDR3 DNA sequence: TGTGCCAGCAGTTACTCGCGCGACAGAGTGAACACTGAAGCTTTCTTT. Its protein product is CASSYSRDRVNTEAFF.

As DNA, the CDR3 is TGTGCCACCTCGACCAGGGACAGGGTGAACACTGAAGCTTTCTTT. It yields the protein CATSTRDRVNTEAFF. The chain employs TRBV27 and TRBJ1-1; 9 bases map to TRBD1. The V gene end was trimmed by 10 bases and the J gene end by 0 bases; junction bases not matched to a gene: 9. The CDR3 length is 15 residues. Germline V gene sequence: CDR1 MNHEY, CDR2 SMNVEV (reference sequence).

The chain joins TRBV5-1 to TRBJ1-5, with D unclear. Germline lookup yields CDR1 SGHRS and CDR2 YFSETQ. V was clipped by 4 bases and J by 4 bases, with 15 bases between them. The CDR3 runs to 15 residues. CDR3 residues: CASSGEGGENQPQHF. In DNA form, the CDR3 reads TGCGCCAGCAGCGGGGAGGGTGGGGAGAATCAGCCCCAGCATTTT.

This clone turned up a few times. The chain employs TRBV29-1 and TRBJ1-1; tentatively, D is TRBD1 (5 bases). Per the germline V gene, CDR1 is SQVTM and CDR2 is ANQGSEA. V lost 6 bases, J lost 8 bases, and 25 bases lay in between. The CDR3 consists of 15 residues. The CDR3 spells CSVRARDGPLYEAFF. The DNA for the CDR3 is TGCAGCGTCAGAGCCAGGGACGGACCACTTTACGAAGCTTTCTTT.

The V gene is TRBV2, the J gene TRBJ2-2, with D uncertain. The ends were cut back, 4 bases at V and 0 bases at J, with 9 bases in the middle. This CDR3 contains 15 residues. The germline V gene has CDR1 SNHLY and CDR2 FYNNEI. The CDR3 region has the DNA TGTGCCAGCAGTGTCCTGGAAGCGAACACCGGGGAGCTGTTTTTT. Its protein is CASSVLEANTGELFF.

In regard to this clone: The sample has other DNA sequences that encode this CDR3 too. The gene calls are TRBV29-1 and TRBJ2-7; no clear D. The ends were cut back, 1 base at V and 3 bases at J, with 10 bases in the middle. The CDR3 loop spans 13 amino acids. Germline CDR1 reads SQVTM; CDR2 reads ANQGSEA. As DNA, the CDR3 is TGCAGCGTTGAAGGGGGTCCCCTCTACGAGCAGTACTTC. It yields the protein CSVEGGPLYEQYF.

The chain links TRBV29-1 to TRBJ1-2; no clear D gene. The germline V gene has CDR1 SQVTM and CDR2 ANQGSEA. Deletions cut 2 bases from V and 2 bases from J, with 12 bases between. The CDR3 totals 14 residues. The CDR3 nucleotides read TGCAGCGTTGAATTAGGAGGATCAAACTATGGCTACACCTTC. It is translated as CSVELGGSNYGYTF.

The chain links TRBV6-1 to TRBJ1-1; 7 nucleotides line up with TRBD1. From germline, CDR1 is MNHNS and CDR2 SASEGT. V lost 3 bases to trimming and J lost 7 bases; unmatched junction nucleotides: 20. CDR3 length: 18 residues. CDR3 loop: CASSDGGYGQDLVDEAFF. DNA of the CDR3: TGTGCCAGCAGTGACGGGGGGTACGGACAGGATCTCGTGGATGAAGCTTTCTTT.

The chain couples TRBV7-8 to TRBJ2-1; no definite D call. Germline values: CDR1 SGHVS, CDR2 FQNEAQ. The CDR3 extends over 16 amino acids. V lost 5 bases and J lost 0, with 14 bases in between. The DNA of the CDR3 is TGTGCCAGCAGCGCTACCGCCGGAAGCTCCTACAATGAGCAGTTCTTC. This codes for CASSATAGSSYNEQFF.

The chain is built from TRBV9 and TRBJ2-7, with 8 positions matching TRBD1. The V gene's germline CDR1 is SGDLS and CDR2 YYNGEE. The CDR3 has 13 amino acids. Trimming at V came to 3 bases and at J to 4 bases, leaving 3 bases not matched to a gene. CDR3 bases: TGTGCCAGCAGCGAGGACAGGGATTACGAGCAGTACTTC. This gives the protein CASSEDRDYEQYF.